The 26 T cell receptor beta chains below were found in one sample sequenced in a study of T cells expressing NK-cell markers. TCRdb reprocessed the 5' RACE reads, keeping one entry per CDR3 protein, no DNA. The sample features a few hundred thousand distinct CDR3 sequences, with around 5.2% in its top ten. Sequenced input: blood T cells: a sorted CD56 or NKG2C T cell subset, CD4+ or CD8+ T cells, or bulk PBMC T cells (not recorded which). The source is a man between 18 and 69 years old in good health.

The chain couples TRBV11-2 to TRBJ2-5; TCRdb gives TRBD1 as the D gene, but with no DNA this cannot be confirmed. Germline assignment: CDR1 SGHAT and CDR2 FQNNGV. This CDR3 has 18 residues. The CDR3 loop is CASSLNSWGPGGTETQYF.

V usage is TRBV4-1 and J usage is TRBJ2-2; checking the TCRdb D call of TRBD1 is not possible without DNA. Germline-derived CDR1 and CDR2 are MGHRA and YSYEKL. This CDR3 spans 15 amino acids. This CDR3 is CASSQPRQGARELFF.

The rearrangement joins TRBV2 to TRBJ2-2. This CDR3 has 13 amino acids. The germline V gene has CDR1 SNHLY and CDR2 FYNNEI. CDR3 in amino acids: CASSKRDTGELFF.

V is TRBV20-1 and J is TRBJ2-7; TCRdb's D call, TRBD1, is unchecked because there is no DNA. CDR3 length: 13 residues. CDR1 is DFQATT, CDR2 SNEGSKA, per germline (reference sequence). CDR3 loop: CSAPGQGDYEQYF.

The rearrangement uses TRBV3-1 and TRBJ2-5; TCRdb reports TRBD2, a call that lacks DNA to check it against. Germline loops: CDR1 LGHDT, CDR2 YNNKEL (reference sequence). The CDR3 covers 17 residues. CDR3: CASSPGLAGGPMETQYF.

The rearrangement uses TRBV15 and TRBJ1-2; TCRdb reports TRBD1, a call that lacks DNA to check it against. The CDR3 loop spans 12 amino acids. Germline V gene lookup returns CDR1 LNHNV and CDR2 YYDKDF (reference sequence). CDR3 region: CATSIRGYGYTF.

This chain uses TRBV3-1 with TRBJ2-1; TCRdb designates TRBD1, a call that cannot be tested without DNA. The germline gives CDR1 LGHDT, CDR2 YNNKEL (reference sequence). The CDR3 length is 15 residues. The CDR3 protein is CASSRDRGTANEQFF.

This rearrangement joins TRBV27 to TRBJ2-1; checking the TCRdb D call of TRBD1 is not possible without DNA. In germline, CDR1 is MNHEY, CDR2 SMNVEV (reference sequence). This CDR3 region has 12 residues. CDR3 loop: CASSAPSNEQFF.

The V gene is TRBV14, the J gene TRBJ2-5; TCRdb's D gene call, TRBD2, goes unchecked for lack of DNA. This CDR3 has 18 residues. Germline V gene sequence: CDR1 SGHDN, CDR2 FVKESK. The CDR3 sequence is CASSGLAGGRISRETQYF. Filled out from reference TRBV14 and TRBJ2-5, the complete variable domain reads EAGVTQFPSHSVIEKGQTVTLRCDPISGHDNLYWYRRVMGKEIKFLLHFVKESKQDESGMPNNRFLAERTGGTYSTLKVQPAELEDSGVYFCASSGLAGGRISRETQYFGPGTRLLVL.

The chain combines TRBV27 with TRBJ2-1. The CDR3 spans 14 residues. Germline V lookup: CDR1 MNHEY, CDR2 SMNVEV (reference sequence). CDR3 region: CASHGQGAYNEQFF.

The chain is built from TRBV6-5 and TRBJ2-7; TCRdb outputs TRBD1, but without DNA this stays unchecked. Germline assignment: CDR1 MNHEY and CDR2 SVGAGI. The CDR3 consists of 14 residues. The CDR3 spells CASSYIGQGHEQYF.

This chain's CDR3 is CASSRLEETQYF. This chain uses TRBV6-2 or TRBV6-3 with TRBJ2-5. The CDR3 totals 12 residues. Looked up from germline, CDR1 is MNHEY and CDR2 is SVGEGT.

This CDR3 reads CSVSGVRGTQYF. V gene TRBV29-1 combines with J gene TRBJ2-5; the D call from TCRdb, TRBD2, cannot be confirmed without DNA. The CDR3 has 12 amino acids. The germline CDR1 and CDR2 sequences are SQVTM and ANQGSEA.

The rearrangement joins TRBV5-1 to TRBJ2-3; TCRdb designates TRBD2, a call that cannot be tested without DNA. The CDR3 has 15 residues. Germline CDR1 and CDR2: SGHRS and YFSETQ. The CDR3 region is CASSQGRVGTDTQYF.

The rearrangement joins TRBV5-1 to TRBJ2-6; TCRdb's D call of TRBD1 is untestable without DNA. The length of the CDR3 is 16 residues. Germline CDR1 is SGHRS and CDR2 is YFSETQ. This CDR3 is CASSLGTVAGANVLTF.

This chain links TRBV5-6 with TRBJ2-1; no DNA is available, so the TRBD2 call from TCRdb remains unchecked. In germline, CDR1 is SGHDT, CDR2 YYEEEE. The CDR3 has 15 amino acids. The chain's CDR3 is CASSLVGLAGEGQFF.

V usage is TRBV5-1 and J usage is TRBJ2-5; TCRdb's D call of TRBD1 is untestable without DNA. Germline V gives CDR1 SGHRS, CDR2 YFSETQ. This CDR3 comprises 16 residues. CDR3 sequence: CASSPLVSGGGETQYF.

This chain uses TRBV20-1 with TRBJ2-2; the TRBD1 assignment by TCRdb is unverifiable without DNA. CDR1 is DFQATT, CDR2 SNEGSKA, per germline (reference sequence). The CDR3 is made up of 14 amino acids. CDR3 in amino acids: CSARRQGGTGELFF.

The rearrangement uses TRBV12-3 or TRBV12-4 and TRBJ1-1; lacking DNA, the TRBD1 call made by TCRdb goes unchecked. The CDR3 covers 15 residues. This chain's CDR3 is CASRSSRQGNTEAFF.

The J gene is TRBJ2-2, the V gene TRBV4-2; without DNA, the TCRdb call of TRBD2 cannot be checked. Germline V CDR1 and CDR2: LGHNA, YNFKEQ. The CDR3 length is 17 residues. This CDR3 is CASSHPSGGLNTGELFF.

The chain uses TRBV12-3 or TRBV12-4 and TRBJ1-3. This CDR3 spans 15 amino acids. CDR3 protein: CASTGQVTSGNTIYF.

This chain connects TRBV28 to TRBJ2-5; TCRdb's assignment of TRBD1 cannot be checked, as there is no DNA. CDR1 is MDHEN, CDR2 SYDVKM, per germline. This CDR3 is built from 14 residues. The CDR3 loop is CASSLLRQSETQYF.

The chain has TRBV20-1 and TRBJ2-1. The CDR3 length is 11 residues. Germline V gene data show CDR1 as DFQATT and CDR2 as SNEGSKA (reference sequence). The CDR3 sequence: CSATAGGEQFF.

The CDR3 here is CATALGRAADTQYF. The chain combines TRBV2 with TRBJ2-3; the D call from TCRdb, TRBD2, cannot be confirmed without DNA. Per germline, CDR1 SNHLY and CDR2 FYNNEI. The CDR3 loop spans 14 amino acids.

This sequence joins TRBV7-9 and TRBJ1-1; no DNA is available, so the TRBD1 call from TCRdb remains unchecked. The CDR3 is 15 residues long. The germline CDR1 and CDR2 sequences are SEHNR and FQNEAQ (reference sequence). The CDR3 spells CASSPWTGGMAEAFF.

The rearrangement links TRBV15 to TRBJ1-1; TCRdb gives TRBD1 as the D gene, but with no DNA this cannot be confirmed. The CDR3 is 15 residues long. Germline CDR1 LNHNV, CDR2 YYDKDF (reference sequence). This CDR3 reads CATSRDMGGASEAFF.